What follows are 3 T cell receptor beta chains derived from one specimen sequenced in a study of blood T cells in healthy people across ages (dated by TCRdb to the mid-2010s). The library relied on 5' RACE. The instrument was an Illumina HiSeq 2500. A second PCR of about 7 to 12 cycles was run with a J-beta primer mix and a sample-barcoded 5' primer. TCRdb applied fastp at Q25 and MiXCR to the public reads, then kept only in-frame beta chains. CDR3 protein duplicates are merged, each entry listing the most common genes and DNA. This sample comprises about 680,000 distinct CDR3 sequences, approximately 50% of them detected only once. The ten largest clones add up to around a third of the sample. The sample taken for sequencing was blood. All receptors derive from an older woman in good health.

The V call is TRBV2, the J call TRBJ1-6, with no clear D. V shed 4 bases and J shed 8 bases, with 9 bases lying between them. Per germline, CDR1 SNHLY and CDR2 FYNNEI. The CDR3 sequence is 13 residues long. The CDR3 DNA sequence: TGTGCCAGCAGTGGATCGTTAGATTCACCCCTCCACTTT. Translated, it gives CASSGSLDSPLHF.

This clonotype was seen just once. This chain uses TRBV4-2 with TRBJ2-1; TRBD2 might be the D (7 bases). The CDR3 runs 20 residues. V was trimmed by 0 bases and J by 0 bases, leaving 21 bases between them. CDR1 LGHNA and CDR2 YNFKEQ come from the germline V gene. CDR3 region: CASSQDSGGLAPGSYNEQFF. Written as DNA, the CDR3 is TGTGCCAGCAGCCAAGATTCGGGGGGCCTCGCCCCCGGCTCCTACAATGAGCAGTTCTTC.

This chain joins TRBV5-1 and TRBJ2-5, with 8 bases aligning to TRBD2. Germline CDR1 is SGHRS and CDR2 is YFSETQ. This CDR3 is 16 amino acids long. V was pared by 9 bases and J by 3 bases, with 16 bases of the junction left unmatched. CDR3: CAIRLRAAGEEETQYF. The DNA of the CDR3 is TGCGCCATCCGTCTTCGGGCAGCGGGAGAGGAAGAGACCCAGTACTTC.